This T cell receptor (beta chain) was sequenced in a study of post-analysis software for immune sequencing data. Across the study: Relapsing-remitting, secondary progressive and progressive-relapsing courses of multiple sclerosis were included.

Unique-molecular-identifier-tagged TCR beta cDNA libraries were used. TCRdb ran MiXCR on the PCR reads and lists one entry per CDR3 protein. This table holds about 430,000 distinct CDR3 sequences, approximately 37% found once. This CDR3 spans 13 amino acids. V was clipped by 6 bases and J by 8 bases, with 16 bases between them. CDR1 is MNHEY and CDR2 is SVGAGI in the germline V gene. With regard to this clonotype: Its antigen is unknown.

General study findings and limits: Among 5 or 6 TRBV segments more frequent in patients than controls were TRBV5-6, TRBV5-1 and TRBV20-1. When the samples were clustered directly with F measure, those that had been prepared in the same batch showed strong co-clustering. In multiple sclerosis, normalized Chao1 diversity was significantly below that of controls.

This clonotype was obtained from a girl aged 2-10 years with multiple sclerosis. The rearrangement uses TRBV6-5 and TRBJ1-2; possibly TRBD1 for D (5 bases). Sequencing input: blood. CDR3 sequence reads: CASSRSGTGGYTF. In DNA form, the CDR3 reads TGTGCCAGCAGCCGGTCCGGGACCGGCGGCTACACCTTC.